A selection of T cell receptor beta chains follows, all from one sample in a study of cytomegalovirus exposure and HLA in healthy donors. Libraries were prepared by immunoSEQ multiplex PCR; TCRdb keeps only in-frame clonotypes and omits some of them. The table shows about 180,000 clones, with 86% occurring only once. Sequences were obtained from PBMCs. All receptors derive from a man aged 18-30 years in good health and CMV-seropositive. The CDR3 runs from the conserved cysteine through the conserved F or W. The D gene is left open where the match is weak. Clone size is given for some rows only: seen once, a few or many times, or a class if the clone is expanded.

size	J	V	D	DNA	CDR3
NA	TRBJ1-1	TRBV13	TRBD1	TGTGCCAGCAGCCTCAACAGGGGTTACACTGAAGCTTTCTTT	CASSLNRGYTEAFF
once	TRBJ2-5	TRBV10-3	TRBD2	TGTGCCATCAGTCCTAGCGGGAGGGACCAAGAGACCCAGTACTTC	CAISPSGRDQETQYF
once	TRBJ2-7	TRBV19	TRBD2	TGTGCCAGTAGTCCGACTAGCGGGAGACTTTCGTACGAGCAGTACTTC	CASSPTSGRLSYEQYF
NA	TRBJ2-5	TRBV30	TRBD2	TGTGCCTGGAGTGTGATAGCGGGAGAGACCCAGTACTTC	CAWSVIAGETQYF
NA	TRBJ2-1	TRBV5-4	NA	TGTGCCAGCAGATTCCGGGACTTAAACAATGAGCAGTTCTTC	CASRFRDLNNEQFF
NA	TRBJ1-6	TRBV27	NA	TGTGCCAGCAGTTTTGGCAGGGACTCCTATAATTCACCCCTCCACTTT	CASSFGRDSYNSPLHF
NA	TRBJ1-4	TRBV6-5	NA	TGTGCCAGCAGTTGGGGGGGCGTGAGTGAAAAACTGTTTTTT	CASSWGGVSEKLFF
NA	TRBJ2-1	TRBV30	NA	TGTGCCTGGACGTCAGGTCTGGGGGGCAATGAGCAGTTCTTC	CAWTSGLGGNEQFF
NA	TRBJ1-1	TRBV2	NA	TGTGCCAGCAGCCGCGGACAAGGGAACACTGAAGCTTTCTTT	CASSRGQGNTEAFF
NA	TRBJ1-2	TRBV30	NA	TGTGCCTGGAGTGTAGAGTATGGGCCGCGAGGGGGCTATGGCTACACCTTC	CAWSVEYGPRGGYGYTF
NA	TRBJ2-7	TRBV7-2	TRBD1	TGTGCCAGCAGCTCCCCGGACAGGGCTGAGTACGAGCAGTACTTC	CASSSPDRAEYEQYF
NA	TRBJ1-2	TRBV18	TRBD1	TGTGCCAGCTCCACAGGGGTAGACTATGGCTACACCTTC	CASSTGVDYGYTF
NA	TRBJ1-1	TRBV28	NA	TGTGCCAGCAGTTTGGGGGGGCGGATTACTGAAGCTTTCTTT	CASSLGGRITEAFF
once	TRBJ1-4	TRBV5-1	NA	TGCGCCAGCAGCTTGTTGGGCCAAGCTAATGAAAAACTGTTTTTT	CASSLLGQANEKLFF
NA	TRBJ1-4	TRBV6-5	TRBD1	TGTGCCAGCAGTTATGGGGACAGTGCTAATGAAAAACTGTTTTTT	CASSYGDSANEKLFF
NA	TRBJ2-2	TRBV9	TRBD2	TGTGCCAGCAGCGTAGTCGGCGGGGGCACCGGGGAGCTGTTTTTT	CASSVVGGGTGELFF
NA	TRBJ2-7	TRBV4-3	NA	TGCGCCAGCAGCCAAGAATCGGGGAGCTCCTACGAGCAGTACTTC	CASSQESGSSYEQYF
NA	TRBJ1-5	TRBV5-6	TRBD1	TGTGCCAGCAGCTCAGGGGGTGGCAATCAGCCCCAGCATTTT	CASSSGGGNQPQHF
NA	TRBJ2-1	TRBV7-6	NA	TGTGCCAGCAGCTACCTTGGGACATCACCCAATGAGCAGTTCTTC	CASSYLGTSPNEQFF
NA	TRBJ2-7	TRBV6-1	NA	TGTGCCAGCAGCGAGGTAGGGGACTCCTACGAGCAGTACTTC	CASSEVGDSYEQYF
NA	TRBJ2-1	TRBV14	TRBD2	TGTGCCAGCAGCCCGCTACCCGGGACTAGCGGGAGGGCTAGGACCTACAATGAGCAGTTCTTC	CASSPLPGTSGRARTYNEQFF
NA	TRBJ2-3	TRBV7-7	NA	TGTGCTAGCAGCTTCGGGACTGGCACAGATACGCAGTATTTT	CASSFGTGTDTQYF
once	TRBJ1-3	TRBV7-2	NA	TGTGCCAGCAGCTTAGGGAGCTCTGGAAACACCATATATTTT	CASSLGSSGNTIYF
NA	TRBJ1-1	TRBV28	TRBD1	TGTGCCAGCAGTACGGGACAGGGGGGGACTGAAGCTTTCTTT	CASSTGQGGTEAFF
NA	TRBJ2-7	TRBV7-2	TRBD2	TGTGCCAGCAGCCTAAGTGGTAGCGGGTACGAGCAGTACTTC	CASSLSGSGYEQYF
NA	TRBJ1-2	TRBV9	TRBD1	TGTGCCAGCAGCTCGGGGCCGGGACAGGGGGCCATTCTCTTC	CASSSGPGQGAILF
NA	TRBJ2-3	TRBV7-2	NA	TGTGCCAGCAGCTTACGCGTAGCCGCAGATACGCAGTATTTT	CASSLRVAADTQYF
NA	TRBJ1-1	TRBV5-1	NA	TGCGCCAGCAGCACCTCGACAGGTAACACTGAAGCTTTCTTT	CASSTSTGNTEAFF
NA	TRBJ1-2	TRBV2	NA	TGTGCCAGCAGCCAAGGTCTAGGGGGCTATGGCTACACCTTC	CASSQGLGGYGYTF
NA	TRBJ2-7	TRBV28	NA	TGTGCCAGCAGTTTCCAGGGGGGCTCCTACGAGCAGTACTTC	CASSFQGGSYEQYF
NA	TRBJ2-7	TRBV7-2	TRBD2	TGTGCCAGCAGCCCGAGGACTAGCGGCCGATCCTCCTACGAGCAGTACTTC	CASSPRTSGRSSYEQYF
NA	TRBJ2-1	TRBV27	NA	TGTGCCAGCAGTTTATCGGCTCAGTACAATGAGCAGTTCTTC	CASSLSAQYNEQFF
NA	TRBJ1-1	TRBV18	NA	TGTGCCAGCTCACCCAATGAGGAATGGACAGAATCTGAAGCTTTCTTT	CASSPNEEWTESEAFF
NA	TRBJ2-7	TRBV2	NA	TGTGCCAGCTTCGTGGACCGGGAGTCCTACGAGCAGTACTTC	CASFVDRESYEQYF
NA	TRBJ2-1	TRBV7-6	NA	TGTGCCAGCAGCCCTCGGGGACTGACGAGCTCCTACAATGAGCAGTTCTTC	CASSPRGLTSSYNEQFF
NA	TRBJ2-7	TRBV6-1	NA	TGTGCCAGCAGACCCGACTTATACCGATCCTACGAGCAGTACTTC	CASRPDLYRSYEQYF
NA	TRBJ2-1	TRBV7-3	TRBD1	TGTGCCAGCAGCTACCGGACAGGGCAAAATGAGCAGTTCTTC	CASSYRTGQNEQFF
NA	TRBJ1-5	TRBV18	NA	TGTGCCAGCTCGGGGGGTTCTAATCAGCCCCAGCATTTT	CASSGGSNQPQHF
NA	TRBJ2-1	TRBV27	NA	TGTGCCAGCAGTTTCCACCAGGGGCTGTTGGGTGAGCAGTTCTTC	CASSFHQGLLGEQFF
NA	TRBJ2-5	TRBV5-6	NA	TGTGCCAGCAGCTTAGCAGAGACCCAGTACTTC	CASSLAETQYF
NA	TRBJ1-2	TRBV25-1	NA	TGTGCCAGCAGTGATCAGGTCCAGAATGGCTACACCTTC	CASSDQVQNGYTF
NA	TRBJ1-1	TRBV5-1	NA	TGCGCCAGCATGTCAGGGTTGGATCGGAACACTGAAGCTTTCTTT	CASMSGLDRNTEAFF
NA	TRBJ1-1	TRBV7-2	NA	TGTGCCAGCAGCTCCCGGACTCGGACTGAAGCTTTCTTT	CASSSRTRTEAFF
once	TRBJ1-2	TRBV9	TRBD1	TGTGCCAGCAGCGGGACAGGGGCATATGGCTACACCTTC	CASSGTGAYGYTF
NA	TRBJ1-5	TRBV28	NA	TGTGCCAGCAGTCCAAGCAATCAGCCCCAGCATTTT	CASSPSNQPQHF
NA	TRBJ2-3	TRBV6-5	NA	TGTGCCAGCAGTAGGCTAGGAATGAGCACAGATACGCAGTATTTT	CASSRLGMSTDTQYF
NA	TRBJ2-1	TRBV27	TRBD2	TGTGCCAGCAGTTTAGGCCTAGCGGGGAACAATGAGCAGTTCTTC	CASSLGLAGNNEQFF
NA	TRBJ2-5	TRBV5-6	NA	TGTGCCAGCAGCCCCCTCCGGGGGTTAGAGACCCAGTACTTC	CASSPLRGLETQYF
NA	TRBJ2-2	TRBV4-3	NA	TGCGCCAGCAGCCAAGGCAGACTAGCGAACACCGGGGAGCTGTTTTTT	CASSQGRLANTGELFF
NA	TRBJ2-2	TRBV9	TRBD2	TGTGCCAGCAGCCGACTAGCGGGAGAGTCGGGGGAGCTGTTTTTT	CASSRLAGESGELFF
once	TRBJ1-2	TRBV6-5	TRBD1	TGTGCCAGCAGTGATATCGACAGGGCTGGCTACACCTTC	CASSDIDRAGYTF
NA	TRBJ2-1	TRBV27	TRBD2	TGTGCCAGCAGTCGCCGGGTAGCGGGAGACAATGAGCAGTTCTTC	CASSRRVAGDNEQFF
once	TRBJ2-2	TRBV4-3	NA	TGCGCCAGCAGCCAAGAATGGGGGGCCGGGGAGCTGTTTTTT	CASSQEWGAGELFF
NA	TRBJ2-5	TRBV30	NA	TGTGCCTGGAGTGTAGCCCCGGCGGGAGAGACCCAGTACTTC	CAWSVAPAGETQYF
NA	TRBJ2-3	TRBV9	TRBD2	TGTGCCAGCAGCGCGGCGGGGGGCCGGGGGGATACGCAGTATTTT	CASSAAGGRGDTQYF
NA	TRBJ1-1	TRBV27	TRBD1	TGTGCCAGCAGTTTACAGGGGGTAAGCACTGAAGCTTTCTTT	CASSLQGVSTEAFF
NA	TRBJ1-1	TRBV7-8	NA	TGTGCCAGCAGCTGGCTGGCTGTGGACACTGAAGCTTTCTTT	CASSWLAVDTEAFF
NA	TRBJ2-7	TRBV10-2	TRBD1	TGCGCCAGCAGTGTGGGACAGGCCTCCTACGAGCAGTACTTC	CASSVGQASYEQYF